This T cell receptor beta chain stems from a study of glioma-infiltrating T cells. The iRepertoire nested amplicon-rescue multiplex PCR amplified TCR alpha and beta CDR3s from RNA. One-step reverse transcription and amplification started from about 100-400 ng of tissue mRNA or PBMC total RNA. In TCRdb, the multiplex PCR reads were re-called with MiXCR into one record per CDR3 protein. The sample lists fewer than 200,000 distinct CDR3 sequences, around 42% occurring once. Looked up from germline, CDR1 is KGHSH and CDR2 is LQKENI. With 3 bases clipped from V and 0 bases from J, the junction kept 9 bases outside the gene matches. This CDR3 is built from 17 residues.

This sequence joins TRBV18 and TRBJ2-3, with TRBD1 identical over 7 bases. Sequencing was done on a sample of glioma tissue, nonneoplastic brain tissue, or PBMCs (not recorded which). The clonotype was recovered from a human donor with low-grade glioma or glioblastoma, undergoing nonglioma brain surgery, or in good health (not recorded which). CDR3 in DNA: TGTGCCAGCTCACCGTATCTTAAGGGGGCTAGCACAGATACGCAGTATTTT. Translated: CASSPYLKGASTDTQYF.